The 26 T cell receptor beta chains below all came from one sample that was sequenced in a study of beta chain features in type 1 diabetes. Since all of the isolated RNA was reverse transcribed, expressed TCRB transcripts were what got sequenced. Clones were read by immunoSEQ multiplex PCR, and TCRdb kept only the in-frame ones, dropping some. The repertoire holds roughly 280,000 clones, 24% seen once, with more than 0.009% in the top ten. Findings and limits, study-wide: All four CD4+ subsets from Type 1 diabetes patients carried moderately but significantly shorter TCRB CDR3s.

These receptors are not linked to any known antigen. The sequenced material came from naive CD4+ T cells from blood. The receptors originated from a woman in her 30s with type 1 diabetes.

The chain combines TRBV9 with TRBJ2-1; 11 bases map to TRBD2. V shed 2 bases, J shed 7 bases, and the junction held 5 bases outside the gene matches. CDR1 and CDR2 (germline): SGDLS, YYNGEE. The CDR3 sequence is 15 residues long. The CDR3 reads CASSVSRLAGNEQFF. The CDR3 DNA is TGTGCCAGCAGCGTTAGTCGACTAGCGGGAAATGAGCAGTTCTTC.

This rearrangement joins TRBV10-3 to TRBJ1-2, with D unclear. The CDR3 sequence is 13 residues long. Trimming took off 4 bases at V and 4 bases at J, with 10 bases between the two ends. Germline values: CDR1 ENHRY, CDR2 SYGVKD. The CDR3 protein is CAISGGEAYGYTF. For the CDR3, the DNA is TGTGCCATCAGTGGGGGAGAGGCCTATGGCTACACCTTC.

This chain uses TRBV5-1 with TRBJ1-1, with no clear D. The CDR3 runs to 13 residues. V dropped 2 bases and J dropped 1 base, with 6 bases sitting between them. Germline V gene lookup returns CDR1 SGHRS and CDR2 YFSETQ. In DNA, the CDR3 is TGCGCCAGCAGCTTTCAGGAGAACACTGAAGCTTTCTTT. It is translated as CASSFQENTEAFF.

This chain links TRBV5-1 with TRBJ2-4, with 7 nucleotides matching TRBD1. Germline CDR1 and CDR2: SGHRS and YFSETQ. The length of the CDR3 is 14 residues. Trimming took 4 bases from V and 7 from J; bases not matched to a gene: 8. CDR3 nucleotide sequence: TGCGCCAGCAGCGCACAGGGGAGTGGGAACATTCAGTACTTC. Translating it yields CASSAQGSGNIQYF.

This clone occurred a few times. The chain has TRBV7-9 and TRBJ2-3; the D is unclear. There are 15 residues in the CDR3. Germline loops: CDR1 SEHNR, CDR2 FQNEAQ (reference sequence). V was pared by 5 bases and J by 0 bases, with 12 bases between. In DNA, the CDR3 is TGTGCCAGCAGCCGGGTCGCCGGTAGCACAGATACGCAGTATTTT. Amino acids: CASSRVAGSTDTQYF.

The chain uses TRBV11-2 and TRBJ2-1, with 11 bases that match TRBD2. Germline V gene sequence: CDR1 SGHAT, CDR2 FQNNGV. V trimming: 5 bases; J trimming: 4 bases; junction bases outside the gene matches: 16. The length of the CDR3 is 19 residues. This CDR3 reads CASSPPSVWASGRYNEQFF. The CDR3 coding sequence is TGTGCCAGCAGCCCACCTAGCGTGTGGGCTAGCGGGAGGTACAATGAGCAGTTCTTC.

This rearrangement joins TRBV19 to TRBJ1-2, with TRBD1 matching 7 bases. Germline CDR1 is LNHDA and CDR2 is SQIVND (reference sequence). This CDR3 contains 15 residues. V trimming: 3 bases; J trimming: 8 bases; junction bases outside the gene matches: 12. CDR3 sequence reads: CASSIRASDRDGYTF. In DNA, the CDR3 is TGTGCCAGTAGTATCCGGGCCTCTGACAGGGACGGCTACACCTTC.

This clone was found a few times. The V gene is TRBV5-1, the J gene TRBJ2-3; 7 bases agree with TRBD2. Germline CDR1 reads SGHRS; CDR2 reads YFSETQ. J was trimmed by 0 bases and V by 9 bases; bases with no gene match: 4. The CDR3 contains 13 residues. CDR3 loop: CATSSGSTDTQYF. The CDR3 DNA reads TGCGCCACCTCTAGCGGAAGCACAGATACGCAGTATTTT.

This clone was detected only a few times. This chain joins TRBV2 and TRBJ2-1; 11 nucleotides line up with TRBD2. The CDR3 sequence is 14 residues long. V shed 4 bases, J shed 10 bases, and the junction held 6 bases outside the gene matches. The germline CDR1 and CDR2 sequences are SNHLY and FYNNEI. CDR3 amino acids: CASSAGLAVWEQFF. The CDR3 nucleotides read TGTGCCAGCAGTGCGGGACTAGCGGTGTGGGAGCAGTTCTTC.

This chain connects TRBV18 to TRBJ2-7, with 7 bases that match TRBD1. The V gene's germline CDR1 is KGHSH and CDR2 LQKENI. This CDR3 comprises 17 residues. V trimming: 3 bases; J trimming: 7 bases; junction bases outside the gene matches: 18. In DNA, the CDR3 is TGTGCCAGCTCACCCTACCTCCCCCAGACAGGGCCAGAGGAGCAGTACTTC. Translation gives CASSPYLPQTGPEEQYF.

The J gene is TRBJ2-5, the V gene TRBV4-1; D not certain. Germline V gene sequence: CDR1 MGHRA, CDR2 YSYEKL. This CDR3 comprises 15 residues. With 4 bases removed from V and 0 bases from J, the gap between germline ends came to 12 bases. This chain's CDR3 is CASSPKFGYQETQYF. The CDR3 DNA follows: TGCGCCAGCAGCCCGAAATTCGGGTACCAAGAGACCCAGTACTTC.

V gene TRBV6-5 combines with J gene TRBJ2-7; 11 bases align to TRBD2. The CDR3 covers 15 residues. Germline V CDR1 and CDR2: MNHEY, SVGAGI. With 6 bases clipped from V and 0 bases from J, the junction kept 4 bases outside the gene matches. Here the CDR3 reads CASSLTSGASYEQYF. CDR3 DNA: TGTGCCAGCAGCTTGACTAGCGGGGCCTCCTACGAGCAGTACTTC.

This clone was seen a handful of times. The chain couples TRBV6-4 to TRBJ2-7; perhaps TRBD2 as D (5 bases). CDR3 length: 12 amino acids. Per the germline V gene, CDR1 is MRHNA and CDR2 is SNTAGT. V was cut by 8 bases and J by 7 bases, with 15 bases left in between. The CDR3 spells CASSRLTGEQYF. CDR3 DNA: TGTGCCAGCTCTCGCCTAACGGGGGAGCAGTACTTC.

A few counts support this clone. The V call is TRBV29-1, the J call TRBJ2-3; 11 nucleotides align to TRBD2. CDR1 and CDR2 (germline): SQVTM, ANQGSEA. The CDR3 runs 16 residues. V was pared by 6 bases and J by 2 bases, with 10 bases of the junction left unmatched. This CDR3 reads CSVGLRSGRATDTQYF. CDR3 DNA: TGCAGCGTCGGACTTCGTAGCGGGAGGGCCACAGATACGCAGTATTTT.

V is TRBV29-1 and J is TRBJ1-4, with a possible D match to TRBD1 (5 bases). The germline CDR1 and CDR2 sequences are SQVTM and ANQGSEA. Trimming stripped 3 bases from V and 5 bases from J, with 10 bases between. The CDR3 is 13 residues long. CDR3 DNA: TGCAGCGTTGAGGGGGACTCAAATGAAAAACTGTTTTTT. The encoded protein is CSVEGDSNEKLFF.

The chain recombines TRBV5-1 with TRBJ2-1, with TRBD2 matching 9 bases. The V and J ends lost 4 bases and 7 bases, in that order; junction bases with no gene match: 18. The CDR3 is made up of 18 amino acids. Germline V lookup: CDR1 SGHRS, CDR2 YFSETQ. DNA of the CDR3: TGCGCCAGCAGCCTTAGAAAGGACCTAGCGGGAAAATCTAATGAGCAGTTCTTC. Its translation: CASSLRKDLAGKSNEQFF.

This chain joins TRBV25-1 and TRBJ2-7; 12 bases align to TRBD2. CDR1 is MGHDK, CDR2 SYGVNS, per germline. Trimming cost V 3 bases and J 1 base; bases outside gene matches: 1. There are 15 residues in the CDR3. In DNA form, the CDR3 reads TGTGCCAGCAGTGATCTAGCGGGAGGGTCCTACGAGCAGTACTTC. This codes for CASSDLAGGSYEQYF.

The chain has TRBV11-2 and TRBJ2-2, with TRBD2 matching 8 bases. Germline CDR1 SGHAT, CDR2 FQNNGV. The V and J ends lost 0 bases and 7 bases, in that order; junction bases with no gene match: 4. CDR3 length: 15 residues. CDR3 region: CASSLDILAGGELFF. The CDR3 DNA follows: TGTGCCAGCAGCTTAGATATTCTAGCGGGCGGGGAGCTGTTTTTT.

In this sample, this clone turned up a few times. The CDR3 loop is CASSSEAGTSGEQFF. The CDR3 nucleotides read TGTGCCAGTAGTTCAGAGGCTGGGACTAGTGGTGAGCAGTTCTTC. V gene TRBV19 combines with J gene TRBJ2-1, with TRBD2 matching 8 bases. There are 15 residues in the CDR3. Trimming removed 5 bases from V and 9 bases from J; junction bases left unmatched: 12. Germline V gene data show CDR1 as LNHDA and CDR2 as SQIVND (reference sequence). Full variable domain (remainder filled in from reference TRBV19 and TRBJ2-1): DGGITQSPKYLFRKEGQNVTLSCEQNLNHDAMYWYRQDPGQGLRLIYYSQIVNDFQKGDIAEGYSVSREKKESFPLTVTSAQKNPTAFYLCASSSEAGTSGEQFFGPGTRLTVL.

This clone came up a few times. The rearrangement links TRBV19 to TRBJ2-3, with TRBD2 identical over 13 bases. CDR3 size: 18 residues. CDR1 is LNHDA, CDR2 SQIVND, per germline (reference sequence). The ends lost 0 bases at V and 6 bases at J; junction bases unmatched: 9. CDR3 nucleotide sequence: TGTGCCAGTAGTATAGACGAACCGGGACTAGCGGGACGGGATACGCAGTATTTT. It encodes CASSIDEPGLAGRDTQYF. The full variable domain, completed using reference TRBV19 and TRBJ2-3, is DGGITQSPKYLFRKEGQNVTLSCEQNLNHDAMYWYRQDPGQGLRLIYYSQIVNDFQKGDIAEGYSVSREKKESFPLTVTSAQKNPTAFYLCASSIDEPGLAGRDTQYFGPGTRLTVL.

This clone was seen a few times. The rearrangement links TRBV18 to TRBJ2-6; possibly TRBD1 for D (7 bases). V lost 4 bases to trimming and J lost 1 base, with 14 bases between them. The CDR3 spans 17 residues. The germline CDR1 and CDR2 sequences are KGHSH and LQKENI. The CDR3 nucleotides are TGTGCCAGCTCACTGAACAGGGGAGGTTCTGGGGCCAACGTCCTGACTTTC. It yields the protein CASSLNRGGSGANVLTF. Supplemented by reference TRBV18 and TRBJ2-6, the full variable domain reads NAGVMQNPRHLVRRRGQEARLRCSPMKGHSHVYWYRQLPEEGLKFMVYLQKENIIDESGMPKERFSAEFPKEGPSILRIQQVVRGDSAAYFCASSLNRGGSGANVLTFGAGSRLTVL.

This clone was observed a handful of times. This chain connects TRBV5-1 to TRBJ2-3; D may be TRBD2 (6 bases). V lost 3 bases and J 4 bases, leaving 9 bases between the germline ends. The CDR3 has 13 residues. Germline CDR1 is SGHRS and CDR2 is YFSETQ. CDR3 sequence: CASSYGTSDTQYF. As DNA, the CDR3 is TGCGCCAGCAGCTACGGGACTTCAGATACGCAGTATTTT.

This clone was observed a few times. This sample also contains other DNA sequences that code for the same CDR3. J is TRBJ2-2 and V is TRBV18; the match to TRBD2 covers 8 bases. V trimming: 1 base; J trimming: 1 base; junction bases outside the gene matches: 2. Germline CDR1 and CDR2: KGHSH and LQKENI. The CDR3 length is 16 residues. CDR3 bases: TGTGCCAGCTCACCACGGAGCGGGAGGAACACCGGGGAGCTGTTTTTT. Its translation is CASSPRSGRNTGELFF.

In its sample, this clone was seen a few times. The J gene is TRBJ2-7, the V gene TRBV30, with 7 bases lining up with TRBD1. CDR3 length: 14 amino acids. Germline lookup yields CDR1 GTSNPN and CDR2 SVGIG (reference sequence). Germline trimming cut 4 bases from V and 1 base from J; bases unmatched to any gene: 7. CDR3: CAWTSGQISYEQYF. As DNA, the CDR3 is TGTGCCTGGACTTCGGGACAGATTTCCTACGAGCAGTACTTC.

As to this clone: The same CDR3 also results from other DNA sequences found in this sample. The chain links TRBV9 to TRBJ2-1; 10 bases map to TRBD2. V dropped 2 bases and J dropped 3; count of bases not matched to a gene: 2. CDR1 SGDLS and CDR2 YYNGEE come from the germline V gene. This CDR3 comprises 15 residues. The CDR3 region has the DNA TGTGCCAGCAGCGTTTTAGCGGGAGGCTACAATGAGCAGTTCTTC. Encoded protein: CASSVLAGGYNEQFF.

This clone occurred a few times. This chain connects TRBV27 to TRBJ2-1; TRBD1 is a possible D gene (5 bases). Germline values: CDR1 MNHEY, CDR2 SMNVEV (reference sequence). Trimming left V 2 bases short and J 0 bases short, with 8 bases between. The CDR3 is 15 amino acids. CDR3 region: CASSLRQGSYNEQFF. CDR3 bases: TGTGCCAGCAGTTTAAGGCAGGGCTCCTACAATGAGCAGTTCTTC.